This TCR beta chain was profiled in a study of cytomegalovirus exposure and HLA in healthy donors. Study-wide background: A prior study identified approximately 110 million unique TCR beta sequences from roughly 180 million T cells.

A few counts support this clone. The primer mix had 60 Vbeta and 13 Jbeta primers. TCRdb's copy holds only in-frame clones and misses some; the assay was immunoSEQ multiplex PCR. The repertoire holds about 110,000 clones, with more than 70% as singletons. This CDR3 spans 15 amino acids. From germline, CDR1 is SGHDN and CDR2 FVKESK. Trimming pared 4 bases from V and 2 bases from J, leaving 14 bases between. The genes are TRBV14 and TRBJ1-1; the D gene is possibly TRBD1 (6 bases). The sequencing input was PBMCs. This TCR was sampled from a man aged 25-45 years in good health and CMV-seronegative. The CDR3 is CASSPSGHPNTEAFF. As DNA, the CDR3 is TGTGCCAGCAGCCCATCGGGACATCCAAACACTGAAGCTTTCTTT.